This T cell receptor beta chain was recorded in a study of blood T cell repertoires in COVID-19. Study information: Acute-phase and convalescent COVID-19 samples originated in the United States, Italy and Spain.

The authors' processing: For nucleated cells, counts were estimated from reference gene primer amplification. This table comes from immunoSEQ multiplex PCR, and its TCRdb copy is limited to in-frame clones, with some not included. V and J calls and clone size come straight from that table; D and trimming were deduced from the DNA. The table records approximately 87,000 clones, roughly 91% of them present only once. The receptor was isolated from a man between 65 and 79 years old with active or convalescent COVID-19. Sequenced material: peripheral blood.

DNA of the CDR3: TGTGCCAGCAGCGTGACGCGGGGGAGTTTCGCCGGGGAGCTGTTTTTT. Protein sequence: CASSVTRGSFAGELFF. This sequence joins TRBV25-1 and TRBJ2-2, with 7 nucleotides matching TRBD2. Trimming removed 6 bases from V and 6 bases from J; junction bases left unmatched: 13. Germline V gives CDR1 MGHDK, CDR2 SYGVNS. This CDR3 has 16 amino acids.